This TCR beta chain came from a study of naive and memory T cell subsets (dated by TCRdb to the late 2010s). Regarding the study in general: According to the figure summarizing the samples, there were 10 blood donors, 7 tuberculin skin test biopsies and 3 saline control biopsies. PCR2 was typically a SYBR Green qPCR stopped at a set threshold; low-input samples could instead use end-point PCR (around 6 cycles).

Using 3' ligation of a UMI-containing oligonucleotide to TCR cDNA, the study laid out a robust and sensitive protocol to amplify, sequence and analyze TCRs. For whole blood analysis, about 2.5 ml of peripheral blood was collected from healthy adult volunteers into Tempus tubes, and RNA was extracted following the manufacturer's instructions. Total RNA, without cell sorting, was DNase treated with RQ1 DNase before reverse transcription, targeting 1 to 1000 ng input. To check how robust the pipeline was in samples where T cells make up a minority population, libraries were built from skin biopsies and whole blood. Findings and caveats that apply to the study as a whole: The potential sensitivity of the RNA-based method to TCR transcript changes with T cell activation and differentiation was acknowledged.

After removal of 6 bases from V and 7 bases from J, the junction retains 6 bases not matched to a gene. CDR3 length: 14 amino acids, cysteine to phenylalanine. Only the CDR3 portion is preserved as DNA: 42 bases, with reading frame beginning at the first base. From a lookup of the germline V gene (reference sequence), CDR1 and CDR2 are PRHDT and FYEKMQ. In its sample, this clonotype comes out as medium-sized (0.01 to 0.1%). The antigen it recognizes is unknown. No per-base quality is available; no much larger clone lies one base away. The protocol used for the library was 5' RACE. The ligated cDNA was amplified in four rounds of PCR with nested alpha and beta constant region primers together with the SP2 primer. For the blood and skin samples, reverse transcription of TCR RNA was done with SuperScript IV along with alpha and beta constant region primers. An oligonucleotide carrying the Illumina SP2 primer and a UMI was ligated to the cDNA 3' end using T4 RNA ligase 1. The 12-nucleotide UMI consisted of two random hexamers with an eight-base spacer between the hexamers to prevent hairpin formation. TCR alpha and beta chain libraries were processed separately from the second PCR onward, with dual indexing for multiplexing. After pooling, the indexed libraries were analyzed by capillary electrophoresis and sequenced on either an Illumina MiSeq or NextSeq. To boost base diversity and improve cluster recognition, PhiX DNA at roughly 4.5-7% was spiked into the libraries. The authors processed their data as follows. UMIs were extracted from read 2 by Demultiplexor and combined with the TCR sequence from read 1, and reads were split according to sample indices. Decombinator identified V and J genes and V-J junctions and gave each TCR a five-part identifier that included V and J deletions. Collapsinator relied on UMIs to correct both sequencing errors and PCR amplification heterogeneity, producing a UMI-based abundance for each TCR. CDR3Translator converted identifiers to nucleotide sequence, translated to amino acids, and extracted CDR3 regions using terminal motifs. After normalization to the amount of input RNA, the error-corrected alpha and beta TCR counts from blood and from skin were compared. TCRdb reprocessing: public reads trimmed at Q25 with fastp, clones called with MiXCR, in-frame beta chains kept. Rows with a matching CDR3 protein are joined into one entry that keeps the most common DNA and genes. TCRdb's processing, not the authors' own work, is the source of the V and J calls. Here the sample has around 56,000 distinct CDR3 sequences; 6% to 8% occur a single time. The top ten clonotypes cover just over 9.5% of the sample.

This clonotype was obtained from a female donor in good health. The chain links TRBV13 with TRBJ1-6; TRBD1 aligns with 7 central bases. The bases read TGTGCCAGCAGACAGGGGAGGCTGAATTCACCCCTCCACTTT. Its amino acids are CASRQGRLNSPLHF.